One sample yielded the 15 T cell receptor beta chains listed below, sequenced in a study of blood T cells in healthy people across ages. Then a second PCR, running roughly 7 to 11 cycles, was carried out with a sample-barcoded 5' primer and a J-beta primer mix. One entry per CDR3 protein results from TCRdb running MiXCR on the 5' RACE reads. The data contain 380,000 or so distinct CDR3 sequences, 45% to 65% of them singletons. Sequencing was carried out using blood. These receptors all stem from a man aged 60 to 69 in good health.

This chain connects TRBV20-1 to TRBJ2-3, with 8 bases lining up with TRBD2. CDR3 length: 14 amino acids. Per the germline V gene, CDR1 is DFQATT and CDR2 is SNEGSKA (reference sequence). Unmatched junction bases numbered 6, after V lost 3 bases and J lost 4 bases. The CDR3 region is CSASRRAGADTQYF. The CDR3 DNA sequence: TGCAGTGCTAGTCGGCGAGCGGGAGCAGATACGCAGTATTTT.

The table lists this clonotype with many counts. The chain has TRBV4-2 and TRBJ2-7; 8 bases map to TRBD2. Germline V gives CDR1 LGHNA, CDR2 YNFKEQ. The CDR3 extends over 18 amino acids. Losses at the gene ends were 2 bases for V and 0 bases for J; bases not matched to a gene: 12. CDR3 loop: CASSQKIGISGASYEQYF. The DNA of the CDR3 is TGTGCCAGCAGCCAAAAGATAGGGATTAGCGGGGCCTCCTACGAGCAGTACTTC.

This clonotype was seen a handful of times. CDR3 coding DNA: TGTGCCAGCAGCCAAGAGGAGTATTCACCCCTCCACTTT. It specifies CASSQEEYSPLHF. The genes are TRBV4-2 and TRBJ1-6; D is unclear. From germline, CDR1 is LGHNA and CDR2 YNFKEQ. V was trimmed by 0 bases and J by 8 bases, leaving 5 bases between them. This CDR3 spans 13 amino acids.

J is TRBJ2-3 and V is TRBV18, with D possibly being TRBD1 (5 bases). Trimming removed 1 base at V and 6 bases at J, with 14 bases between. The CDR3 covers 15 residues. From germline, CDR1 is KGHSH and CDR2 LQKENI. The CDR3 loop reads CASSPQGMATDTQYF. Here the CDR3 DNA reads TGTGCCAGCTCACCACAGGGGATGGCCACGGATACGCAGTATTTT.

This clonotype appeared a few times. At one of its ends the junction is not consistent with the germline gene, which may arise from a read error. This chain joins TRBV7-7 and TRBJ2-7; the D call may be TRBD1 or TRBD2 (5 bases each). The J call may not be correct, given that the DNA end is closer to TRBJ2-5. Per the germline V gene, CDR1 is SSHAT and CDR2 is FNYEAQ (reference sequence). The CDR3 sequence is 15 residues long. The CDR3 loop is CASSLVGDPGETQYF. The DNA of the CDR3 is TGTGCTAGCAGCTTAGTGGGGGACCCTGGGGAGACCCAGTACTTC.

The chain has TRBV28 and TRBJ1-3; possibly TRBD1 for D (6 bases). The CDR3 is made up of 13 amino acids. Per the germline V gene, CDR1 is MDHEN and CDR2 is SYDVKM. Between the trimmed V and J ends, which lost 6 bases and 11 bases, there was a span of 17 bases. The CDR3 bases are TGTGCCAGCAGACGACAGGTGCCGGAGGCCATATATTTT. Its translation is CASRRQVPEAIYF.

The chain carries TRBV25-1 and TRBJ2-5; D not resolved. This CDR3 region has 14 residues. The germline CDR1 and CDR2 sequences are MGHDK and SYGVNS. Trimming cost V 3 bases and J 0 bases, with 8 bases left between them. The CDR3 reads CASSEAGYQETQYF. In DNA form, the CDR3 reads TGTGCCAGCAGTGAGGCAGGCTACCAAGAGACCCAGTACTTC.

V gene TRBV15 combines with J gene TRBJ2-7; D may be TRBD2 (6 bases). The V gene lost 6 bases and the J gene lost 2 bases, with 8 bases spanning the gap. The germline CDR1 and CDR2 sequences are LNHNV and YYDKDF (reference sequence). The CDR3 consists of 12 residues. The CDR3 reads CATSTGAYEQYF. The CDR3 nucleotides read TGTGCCACCAGTACGGGGGCCTACGAGCAGTACTTC.

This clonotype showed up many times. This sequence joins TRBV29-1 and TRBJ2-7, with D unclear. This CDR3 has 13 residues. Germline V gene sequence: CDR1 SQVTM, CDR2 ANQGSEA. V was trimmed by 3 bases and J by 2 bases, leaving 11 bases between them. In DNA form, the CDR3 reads TGCAGCGTTGATCGGCCGTATACCTACGAGCAGTACTTC. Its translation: CSVDRPYTYEQYF.

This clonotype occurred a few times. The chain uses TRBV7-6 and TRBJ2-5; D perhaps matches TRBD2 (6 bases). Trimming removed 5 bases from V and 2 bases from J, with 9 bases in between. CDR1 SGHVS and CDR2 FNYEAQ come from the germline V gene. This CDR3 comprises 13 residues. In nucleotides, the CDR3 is TGTGCCAGCAGCCGGGAGCCTCAAGAGACCCAGTACTTC. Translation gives CASSREPQETQYF.

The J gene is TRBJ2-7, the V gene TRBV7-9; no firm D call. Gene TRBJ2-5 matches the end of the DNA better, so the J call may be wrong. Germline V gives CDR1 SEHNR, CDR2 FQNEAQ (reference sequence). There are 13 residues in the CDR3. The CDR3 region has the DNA TGTGCCAGCAGCTTGCCGGTCCAAGAGACCCAGTACTTC. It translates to CASSLPVQETQYF.

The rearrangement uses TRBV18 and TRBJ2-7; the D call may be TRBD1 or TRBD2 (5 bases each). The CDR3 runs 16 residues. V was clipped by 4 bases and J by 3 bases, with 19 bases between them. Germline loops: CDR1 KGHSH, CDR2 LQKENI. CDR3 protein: CASSRLRDAGRYEQYF. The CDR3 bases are TGTGCCAGCTCACGGCTCCGGGACGCTGGTCGCTACGAGCAGTACTTC.

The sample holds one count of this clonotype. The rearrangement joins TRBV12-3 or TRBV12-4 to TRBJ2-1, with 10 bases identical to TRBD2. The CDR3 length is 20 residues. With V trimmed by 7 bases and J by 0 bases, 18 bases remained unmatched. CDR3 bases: TGTGCCAGCACCCCGGGACTAGCGCGTGTCTTCCATCTCTCCTACAATGAGCAGTTCTTC. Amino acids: CASTPGLARVFHLSYNEQFF.

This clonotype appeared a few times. CDR3 DNA: TGTGCCAGCAGTGTGGGACGGAAGATGAACACTGAAGCTTTCTTT. Protein sequence: CASSVGRKMNTEAFF. This chain connects TRBV27 to TRBJ1-1; perhaps TRBD1 as D (5 bases). Trimming left V 5 bases short and J 0 bases short, with 13 bases between. The germline V gene has CDR1 MNHEY and CDR2 SMNVEV (reference sequence). The CDR3 runs to 15 residues.

In DNA, the CDR3 is TGTGCCAGCAGGGGTTTCTACAATGAGCAGTTCTTC. Translating gives CASRGFYNEQFF. The V and J genes are TRBV7-9 and TRBJ2-1; D unclear. The CDR3 sequence is 12 residues long. V was clipped by 6 bases and J by 3 bases, with 6 bases between them. Germline CDR1 and CDR2: SEHNR and FQNEAQ (reference sequence).